The 27 T cell receptor beta chains in this list originate from one sample, sequenced in a study of T-cell memory formation after mild COVID-19 (dated by TCRdb to 2020 to 2023). Preparation of the library involved 5' RACE. Data came from an Illumina NovaSeq 6000. TCRdb trimmed public reads at Q25 via fastp, called clones via MiXCR and kept in-frame beta chains. Rows are unified per CDR3 protein, each entry keeping the most common DNA and genes. This sample gives roughly 400,000 distinct CDR3 sequences in total; less than 25% of them show up just once. The top ten clonotypes cover 8.8% of the sample. Sequencing used PBMCs or a T cell subset sorted from them (not recorded which). These receptors came from an adult woman who had mild COVID-19 (a few samples of this study predate the infection). The sample titles of this study are shuffled in the database, so cell type and time point are left out; the donor was told from shared clones.

This clonotype was counted many times. The V gene is TRBV5-1, the J gene TRBJ1-5; D is ambiguous. The CDR3 extends over 13 amino acids. Trimming stripped 5 bases from V and 7 bases from J, with 13 bases between. Germline CDR1 and CDR2: SGHRS and YFSETQ. The CDR3 loop reads CASSSAPGQPQHF. In DNA, the CDR3 is TGCGCCAGCAGTTCTGCGCCGGGCCAGCCCCAGCATTTT.

This clonotype was counted between two and nine times. The V and J genes are TRBV7-2 and TRBJ2-7; 10 bases fit TRBD1. The germline V gene has CDR1 SGHTA and CDR2 FQGNSA. After removal of 5 bases from V and 3 bases from J, the junction contained 7 bases not matched to a gene. The CDR3 length is 15 residues. The CDR3 loop is CASSIGTGAGYEQYF. CDR3 DNA: TGTGCCAGCAGCATAGGGACAGGGGCCGGCTACGAGCAGTACTTC.

The chain couples TRBV20-1 to TRBJ1-2; D is unclear. This CDR3 is built from 12 residues. The germline gives CDR1 DFQATT, CDR2 SNEGSKA (reference sequence). The CDR3 is CTAGPTGYGYTF. The CDR3 DNA reads TGCACCGCGGGTCCTACGGGCTATGGCTACACCTTC.

In its sample, this clonotype was seen a few times. This rearrangement joins TRBV5-1 to TRBJ2-2; 10 bases map to TRBD1. The V gene's germline CDR1 is SGHRS and CDR2 YFSETQ. V was clipped by 4 bases and J by 4 bases; unmatched bases: 16. The CDR3 sequence is 19 residues long. The CDR3 DNA follows: TGCGCCAGCAGCCCGACGGGACAGGGGTGGACTAGCCTCACCGGGGAGCTGTTTTTT. Its translation: CASSPTGQGWTSLTGELFF. Filled out from reference TRBV5-1 and TRBJ2-2, the complete variable domain reads KAGVTQTPRYLIKTRGQQVTLSCSPISGHRSVSWYQQTPGQGLQFLFEYFSETQRNKGNFPGRFSGRQFSNSRSEMNVSTLELGDSALYLCASSPTGQGWTSLTGELFFGEGSRLTVL.

This clonotype has a handful of counts. This sequence joins TRBV20-1 and TRBJ2-3, with 10 nucleotides matching TRBD2. In germline, CDR1 is DFQATT, CDR2 SNEGSKA (reference sequence). V lost 5 bases and J lost 6; bases outside the gene matches: 11. The CDR3 sequence is 15 residues long. The CDR3, as DNA: TGCAGTGCTCATTGGAGACTAGCGGGCGAGGATACGCAGTATTTT. Translated, it gives CSAHWRLAGEDTQYF.

The chain recombines TRBV9 with TRBJ2-7; 7 nucleotides match TRBD1. Trimming cost V 2 bases and J 2 bases; bases outside gene matches: 7. Per germline, CDR1 SGDLS and CDR2 YYNGEE. The CDR3 runs to 15 residues. CDR3 nucleotides: TGTGCCAGCAGCGTCGGGCCAGGGGGAGCCTACGAGCAGTACTTC. As protein: CASSVGPGGAYEQYF.

The gene calls are TRBV28 and TRBJ2-1; 14 positions agree with TRBD2. This CDR3 spans 15 amino acids. CDR1 and CDR2 from the germline V gene are MDHEN and SYDVKM. J was trimmed by 10 bases and V by 6 bases; bases with no gene match: 8. In DNA form, the CDR3 reads TGTGCCAGCAGGGGCGGGACTAGCGGGAGAGACGAGCAGTTCTTC. Its translation: CASRGGTSGRDEQFF.

The J gene is TRBJ2-7, the V gene TRBV7-8; either TRBD1 or TRBD2 may supply D (6 bases each). The CDR3 extends over 15 amino acids. Germline values: CDR1 SGHVS, CDR2 FQNEAQ. The V gene lost 1 base and the J gene lost 3 bases, with 13 bases spanning the gap. The DNA of the CDR3 is TGTGCCAGCAGCTTAGGAGGGGGGTTAGACTACGAGCAGTACTTC. As protein: CASSLGGGLDYEQYF.

V and J are TRBV2 and TRBJ2-1, with 12 bases that match TRBD2. The CDR3 has 15 amino acids. Losses at the gene ends were 3 bases for V and 9 bases for J; bases not matched to a gene: 6. The germline gives CDR1 SNHLY, CDR2 FYNNEI. The CDR3 spells CASSDTSGRSGEQFF. The DNA for the CDR3 is TGTGCCAGCAGTGATACTAGCGGGAGGTCTGGTGAGCAGTTCTTC.

This clonotype has a handful of counts. The CDR3 DNA follows: TGTGCCAGCTCACCACCCCCTTCTAGCGGGACCCGGGCGGGCAATGAGCAGTTCTTC. Translating gives CASSPPPSSGTRAGNEQFF. The V call is TRBV18, the J call TRBJ2-1; 9 nucleotides line up with TRBD2. This CDR3 region has 19 residues. CDR1 and CDR2 (germline): KGHSH, LQKENI. V lost 0 bases to trimming and J lost 6 bases; unmatched junction nucleotides: 15. The whole variable domain, filled in from reference TRBV18 and TRBJ2-1, reads NAGVMQNPRHLVRRRGQEARLRCSPMKGHSHVYWYRQLPEEGLKFMVYLQKENIIDESGMPKERFSAEFPKEGPSILRIQQVVRGDSAAYFCASSPPPSSGTRAGNEQFFGPGTRLTVL.

The chain couples TRBV10-3 to TRBJ2-7, with D tentatively TRBD1 (6 bases). This CDR3 has 11 residues. Germline V gene sequence: CDR1 ENHRY, CDR2 SYGVKD. V was cut by 10 bases and J by 1 base, with 8 bases left in between. In nucleotides, the CDR3 is TGTGCCACCCAGGGGTCCTACGAGCAGTACTTC. Translation: CATQGSYEQYF.

This chain links TRBV4-3 with TRBJ2-7, with D tentatively TRBD2 (5 bases). Between the trimmed V and J ends, which lost 1 base and 2 bases, there was a span of 15 bases. Looked up from germline, CDR1 is LGHNA and CDR2 is YSLEER. This CDR3 comprises 16 residues. The CDR3 reads CASSQGVSGSAYEQYF. Written as DNA, the CDR3 is TGCGCCAGCAGCCAAGGGGTAAGCGGATCAGCCTACGAGCAGTACTTC.

This clonotype appeared many times. The V and J genes are TRBV18 and TRBJ2-3; D may be TRBD2 (5 bases). Germline loops: CDR1 KGHSH, CDR2 LQKENI. V lost 4 bases and J 0 bases, leaving 8 bases between the germline ends. There are 14 residues in the CDR3. The CDR3 sequence is CASSHSASTDTQYF. The CDR3 nucleotides read TGTGCCAGCTCACATAGCGCAAGCACAGATACGCAGTATTTT.

The chain joins TRBV4-2 to TRBJ1-3; D is unresolved. Germline V gene lookup returns CDR1 LGHNA and CDR2 YNFKEQ. The CDR3 spans 17 residues. Trimming pared 0 bases from V and 2 bases from J, leaving 14 bases between. The CDR3: CASSQDRNVAPGNTIYF. Here the CDR3 DNA reads TGTGCCAGCAGCCAAGACAGGAATGTCGCACCTGGAAACACCATATATTTT.

This clonotype was recorded a few times. The chain uses TRBV2 and TRBJ2-1; 10 positions match TRBD2. Germline trimming cut 6 bases from V and 6 bases from J; bases unmatched to any gene: 8. Germline CDR1 is SNHLY and CDR2 is FYNNEI. This CDR3 region has 15 residues. The CDR3 DNA follows: TGTGCCAGCAGGCACCTAGCGGGAGTCTCCAATGAGCAGTTCTTC. This gives the protein CASRHLAGVSNEQFF.

This chain uses TRBV6-1 with TRBJ2-7, with D uncertain. The length of the CDR3 is 16 residues. V lost 2 bases, J lost 3 bases, and 17 bases lay in between. CDR1 and CDR2 (germline): MNHNS, SASEGT. This CDR3 reads CASSERNGLDGYEQYF. For the CDR3, the DNA is TGTGCCAGCAGTGAACGGAATGGATTAGACGGCTACGAGCAGTACTTC.

This clonotype occurred a few times. The chain employs TRBV21-1 and TRBJ2-7; no check of the table's D call, TRBD2, against the DNA was made. TRBV21-1 is marked as a pseudogene. The CDR3 has 16 amino acids. The chain's CDR3 is CASNPAFPGLVYEQYF. The CDR3 DNA reads TGTGCCAGCAACCCCGCATTTCCGGGACTAGTCTACGAGCAGTACTTC.

This clonotype was observed a few times. The V gene is TRBV3-1, the J gene TRBJ1-2, with 12 positions matching TRBD1. With V trimmed by 5 bases and J by 4 bases, 11 bases remained unmatched. The CDR3 is 17 amino acids. Germline V gives CDR1 LGHDT, CDR2 YNNKEL (reference sequence). Here the CDR3 reads CASSSSGTGGRFYGYTF. The CDR3 bases are TGTGCCAGCAGCTCTTCCGGGACAGGGGGCCGATTCTATGGCTACACCTTC.

The chain is built from TRBV5-5 and TRBJ1-1; TRBD1 might be the D (6 bases). Germline CDR1 reads SGHKS; CDR2 reads YYEKEE (reference sequence). This CDR3 contains 14 residues. Trimming shortened V by 1 base and J by 8 bases, and 15 bases separated the two germline ends. CDR3 sequence reads: CASSLQAGEGEAFF. DNA of the CDR3: TGTGCCAGCAGCTTGCAGGCAGGGGAAGGGGAAGCTTTCTTT.

The V call is TRBV12-3 or TRBV12-4, the J call TRBJ2-1; 8 bases align to TRBD1. CDR3 length: 15 residues. J gave up 7 bases and V 5 bases, and 10 bases lay outside the gene matches. In DNA form, the CDR3 reads TGTGCCAGCAGTAGGACAGGGAGCAGGGGTAATGAGCAGTTCTTC. This codes for CASSRTGSRGNEQFF.

The chain employs TRBV7-8 and TRBJ2-1; 16 positions agree with TRBD2. With 5 bases clipped from V and 0 bases from J, the junction kept 10 bases outside the gene matches. The CDR3 is 20 amino acids. CDR1 and CDR2 from the germline V gene are SGHVS and FQNEAQ. The CDR3 nucleotides are TGTGCCAGCAGCCCGTACAGGGGACTAGCGGGAGGGAGCTCCTACAATGAGCAGTTCTTC. It codes for CASSPYRGLAGGSSYNEQFF.

The CDR3 bases are TGTGCCAGCACTCCGGCTCTCCAAAAACTGTTTTTT. The encoded protein is CASTPALQKLFF. The rearrangement uses TRBV7-9 and TRBJ1-4; D remains ambiguous. V lost 7 bases, J lost 9 bases, and 12 bases lay in between. Germline V gene data show CDR1 as SEHNR and CDR2 as FQNEAQ (reference sequence). This CDR3 comprises 12 residues.

The chain uses TRBV7-6 and TRBJ2-2; D is unresolved. Germline-derived CDR1 and CDR2 are SGHVS and FNYEAQ. Trimming cost V 5 bases and J 7 bases, with 8 bases left between them. This CDR3 comprises 12 residues. The CDR3 DNA follows: TGTGCCAGCAGCGGTTCGGGCGGGGAGCTGTTTTTT. This encodes CASSGSGGELFF.

This clonotype was counted only a few times. Written as DNA, the CDR3 is TGCAGCGTTGGGGACAGGCTTGGTTACGAGCAGTACTTC. It yields the protein CSVGDRLGYEQYF. The J gene is TRBJ2-7, the V gene TRBV29-1; 8 nucleotides align to TRBD1. Losses at the gene ends were 4 bases for V and 4 bases for J; bases not matched to a gene: 6. CDR3 length: 13 residues. Germline lookup yields CDR1 SQVTM and CDR2 ANQGSEA.

This sequence joins TRBV30 and TRBJ2-2; TRBD1 matches at 8 bases. The length of the CDR3 is 14 residues. The V gene's germline CDR1 is GTSNPN and CDR2 SVGIG (reference sequence). The V segment lost 6 bases and the J segment 4 bases; nucleotides outside the gene matches: 7. In DNA form, the CDR3 reads TGTGCCTGCGCATACAGGGGGATCACCGGGGAGCTGTTTTTT. It is translated as CACAYRGITGELFF.

V and J are TRBV5-1 and TRBJ2-5, with D perhaps matching TRBD1 (6 bases). This CDR3 is built from 14 residues. Germline CDR1 reads SGHRS; CDR2 reads YFSETQ. V lost 6 bases, J lost 5 bases, and 17 bases lay in between. As DNA, the CDR3 is TGCGCCAGCAAAGGAGACACAGGGTATGAGACCCAGTACTTC. Translation gives CASKGDTGYETQYF.

This chain uses TRBV5-1 with TRBJ2-7; possibly TRBD2 for D (6 bases). The V and J ends lost 0 bases and 3 bases respectively, with 10 bases between them. This CDR3 contains 14 residues. CDR1 and CDR2 from the germline V gene are SGHRS and YFSETQ. This CDR3 reads CASSLVEGYYEQYF. In DNA, the CDR3 is TGCGCCAGCAGCTTGGTGGAGGGGTACTACGAGCAGTACTTC.